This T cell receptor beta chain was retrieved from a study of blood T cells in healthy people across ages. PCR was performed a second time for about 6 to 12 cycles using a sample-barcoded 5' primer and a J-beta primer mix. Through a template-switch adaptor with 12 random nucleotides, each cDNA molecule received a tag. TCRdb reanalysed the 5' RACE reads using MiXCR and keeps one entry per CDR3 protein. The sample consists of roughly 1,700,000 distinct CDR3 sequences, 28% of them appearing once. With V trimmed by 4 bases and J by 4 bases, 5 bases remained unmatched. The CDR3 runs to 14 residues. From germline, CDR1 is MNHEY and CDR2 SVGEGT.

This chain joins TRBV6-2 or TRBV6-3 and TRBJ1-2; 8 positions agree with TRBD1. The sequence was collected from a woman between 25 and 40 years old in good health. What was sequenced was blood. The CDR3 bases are TGTGCCAGCAGTTGGTCCGGACAGGGCTATGGCTACACCTTC. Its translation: CASSWSGQGYGYTF.